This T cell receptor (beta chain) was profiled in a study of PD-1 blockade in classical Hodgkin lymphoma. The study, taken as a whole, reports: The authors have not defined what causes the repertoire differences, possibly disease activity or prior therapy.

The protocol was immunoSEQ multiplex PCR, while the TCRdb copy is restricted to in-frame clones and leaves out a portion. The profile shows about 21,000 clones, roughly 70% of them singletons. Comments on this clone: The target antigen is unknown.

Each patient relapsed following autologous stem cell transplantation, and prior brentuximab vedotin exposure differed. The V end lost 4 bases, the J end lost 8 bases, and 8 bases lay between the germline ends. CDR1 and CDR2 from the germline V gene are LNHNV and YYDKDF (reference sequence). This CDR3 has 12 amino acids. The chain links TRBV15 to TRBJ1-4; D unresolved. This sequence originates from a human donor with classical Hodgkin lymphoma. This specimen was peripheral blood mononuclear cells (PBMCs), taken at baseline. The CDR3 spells CATSTSPEKLFF. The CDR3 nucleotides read TGTGCCACCAGCACCTCCCCCGAAAAACTGTTTTTT.